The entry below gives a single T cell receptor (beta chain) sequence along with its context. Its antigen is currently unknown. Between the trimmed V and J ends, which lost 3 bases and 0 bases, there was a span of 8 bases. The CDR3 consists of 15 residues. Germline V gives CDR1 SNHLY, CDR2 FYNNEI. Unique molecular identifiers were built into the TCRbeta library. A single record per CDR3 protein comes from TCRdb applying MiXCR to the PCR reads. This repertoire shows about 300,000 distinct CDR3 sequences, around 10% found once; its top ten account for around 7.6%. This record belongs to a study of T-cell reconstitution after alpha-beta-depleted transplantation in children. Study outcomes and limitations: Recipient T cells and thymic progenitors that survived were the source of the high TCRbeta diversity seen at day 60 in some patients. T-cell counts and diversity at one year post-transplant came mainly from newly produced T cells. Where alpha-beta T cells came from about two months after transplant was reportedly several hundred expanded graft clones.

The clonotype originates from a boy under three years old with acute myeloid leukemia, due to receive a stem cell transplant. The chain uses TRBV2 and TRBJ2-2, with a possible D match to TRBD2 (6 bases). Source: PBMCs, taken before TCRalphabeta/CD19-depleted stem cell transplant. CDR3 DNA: TGTGCCAGCAGTGATCCGGGGGCGAACACCGGGGAGCTGTTTTTT. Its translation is CASSDPGANTGELFF. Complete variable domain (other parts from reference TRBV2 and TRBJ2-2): EPEVTQTPSHQVTQMGQEVILRCVPISNHLYFYWYRQILGQKVEFLVSFYNNEISEKSEIFDDQFSVERPDGSNFTLKIRSTKLEDSAMYFCASSDPGANTGELFFGEGSRLTVL.